The 18 T cell receptor beta chains presented below share a single source sample, sequenced in a study of cytomegalovirus exposure and HLA in healthy donors. Repertoires were generated with immunoSEQ multiplex PCR, while TCRdb's copy carries only in-frame clones and drops some. The profile shows some 140,000 clones, roughly 79% of them singletons. The sample comprised PBMCs. Receptor source: a man in his thirties or forties in good health and CMV-seropositive.

This chain links TRBV5-1 with TRBJ1-2; D perhaps matches TRBD1 (6 bases). Germline loops: CDR1 SGHRS, CDR2 YFSETQ. The length of the CDR3 is 15 residues. Trimming pared 3 bases from V and 6 bases from J, leaving 18 bases between. This CDR3 is CASSYRGGAVDGYTF. In DNA, the CDR3 is TGCGCCAGCAGCTACCGGGGGGGGGCAGTCGATGGCTACACCTTC.

V usage is TRBV14 and J usage is TRBJ2-1, with TRBD1 identical over 8 bases. There are 13 residues in the CDR3. V lost 1 base to trimming and J lost 10 bases; unmatched junction nucleotides: 3. The V gene's germline CDR1 is SGHDN and CDR2 FVKESK. CDR3 protein: CASSQADRDEQFF. In DNA, the CDR3 is TGTGCCAGCAGCCAAGCGGACAGGGACGAGCAGTTCTTC. The whole variable domain, remainder taken from reference TRBV14 and TRBJ2-1, is EAGVTQFPSHSVIEKGQTVTLRCDPISGHDNLYWYRRVMGKEIKFLLHFVKESKQDESGMPNNRFLAERTGGTYSTLKVQPAELEDSGVYFCASSQADRDEQFFGPGTRLTVL.

This clone was seen only once. The rearrangement joins TRBV5-4 to TRBJ2-1; 7 positions agree with TRBD2. CDR1 is SGHNT and CDR2 is YYREEE in the germline V gene (reference sequence). The CDR3 has 15 residues. The ends lost 4 bases at V and 4 bases at J; junction bases unmatched: 8. As DNA, the CDR3 is TGTGCCAGCAGCCCCAGCGGGGACCCTTACAATGAGCAGTTCTTC. Its translation is CASSPSGDPYNEQFF. The full variable domain, rest sourced from reference TRBV5-4 and TRBJ2-1, is ETGVTQSPTHLIKTRGQQVTLRCSSQSGHNTVSWYQQALGQGPQFIFQYYREEENGRGNFPPRFSGLQFPNYSSELNVNALELDDSALYLCASSPSGDPYNEQFFGPGTRLTVL.

V is TRBV19 and J is TRBJ2-7; weak D call: TRBD1 (6 bases). The CDR3 consists of 11 residues. Trimming removed 4 bases from V and 10 bases from J, with 11 bases in between. Germline CDR1 and CDR2: LNHDA and SQIVND (reference sequence). The CDR3 DNA reads as TGTGCCAGTAGTAGCCGGGACAACCAGTACTTC. It specifies CASSSRDNQYF. The variable domain in full, completed from reference TRBV19 and TRBJ2-7, reads DGGITQSPKYLFRKEGQNVTLSCEQNLNHDAMYWYRQDPGQGLRLIYYSQIVNDFQKGDIAEGYSVSREKKESFPLTVTSAQKNPTAFYLCASSSRDNQYFGPGTRLTVT.

V usage is TRBV6-5 and J usage is TRBJ1-2; possible D gene TRBD1, 6 bases. The CDR3 is made up of 13 amino acids. CDR1 and CDR2 from the germline V gene are MNHEY and SVGAGI. V gave up 6 bases and J gave up 4 bases, with 12 bases separating them. The CDR3 sequence: CASRWTAGYGYTF. The CDR3, as DNA: TGTGCCAGCAGATGGACAGCCGGCTATGGCTACACCTTC.

This chain uses TRBV9 with TRBJ1-2, with 7 positions matching TRBD1. J gave up 8 bases and V 3 bases, and 4 bases lay outside the gene matches. The CDR3 is 12 residues long. The germline CDR1 and CDR2 sequences are SGDLS and YYNGEE. In DNA, the CDR3 is TGTGCCAGCAGCGCAGGGGGTCGCGGCTACACCTTC. Its protein product is CASSAGGRGYTF.

This chain joins TRBV7-2 and TRBJ2-7, with no clear D. V was clipped by 2 bases and J by 7 bases, with 9 bases between them. Germline V gene lookup returns CDR1 SGHTA and CDR2 FQGNSA. This CDR3 region has 12 residues. The CDR3 sequence: CASSLNPYEQYF. CDR3 in DNA: TGTGCCAGCAGCTTAAATCCTTATGAGCAGTACTTC. Full variable domain (missing parts from reference TRBV7-2 and TRBJ2-7): GAGVSQSPSNKVTEKGKDVELRCDPISGHTALYWYRQSLGQGLEFLIYFQGNSAPDKSGLPSDRFSAERTGGSVSTLTIQRTQQEDSAVYLCASSLNPYEQYFGPGTRLTVT.

The rearrangement links TRBV27 to TRBJ2-1; 12 nucleotides agree with TRBD1. V dropped 5 bases and J dropped 9; count of bases not matched to a gene: 5. Germline CDR1 MNHEY, CDR2 SMNVEV (reference sequence). This CDR3 is 14 amino acids long. CDR3 sequence (DNA): TGTGCCAGCAGTCAGGGACAGGGGGCCGGTGAGCAGTTCTTC. Translation gives CASSQGQGAGEQFF.

Details on this clone: A read error may produce the germline difference seen at one junction end. This chain uses TRBV7-6 with TRBJ2-7, with 9 positions matching TRBD1. Germline CDR1 reads SGHVS; CDR2 reads FNYEAQ. The CDR3 sequence is 15 residues long. CDR3 region: CASSLAGQGIYEQYF. DNA of the CDR3: TGTGCCAGCAGCCTAGCAGGACAGGGGATCTACGAGCAGTACTTC.

The V call is TRBV5-1, the J call TRBJ2-5; 7 nucleotides line up with TRBD1. The J segment lost 4 bases and the V segment lost 4 bases, leaving 7 bases of the junction unmatched. The CDR3 spans 14 residues. CDR1 and CDR2 (germline): SGHRS, YFSETQ. CDR3 in DNA: TGCGCCAGCAGCGGGGACAGTTTAGGAGAGACCCAGTACTTC. The encoded protein is CASSGDSLGETQYF.

The chain uses TRBV5-1 and TRBJ1-1; D unclear. V was clipped by 4 bases and J by 6 bases, with 19 bases between them. Per germline, CDR1 SGHRS and CDR2 YFSETQ. The CDR3 has 15 amino acids. The CDR3: CASSGEGRGWSEAFF. In nucleotides, the CDR3 is TGCGCCAGCAGCGGAGAAGGACGGGGATGGTCTGAAGCTTTCTTT.

V usage is TRBV29-1 and J usage is TRBJ1-5; D might be TRBD1 (5 bases). The V and J ends lost 7 bases and 5 bases respectively, with 12 bases between them. Germline CDR1 SQVTM, CDR2 ANQGSEA. The CDR3 runs to 12 residues. The CDR3 DNA reads as TGCAGCGGTCCCGACAGCTATCAGCCCCAGCATTTT. It specifies CSGPDSYQPQHF.

J is TRBJ2-1 and V is TRBV2; TRBD2 agrees at 7 bases. Germline lookup yields CDR1 SNHLY and CDR2 FYNNEI. V was pared by 8 bases and J by 7 bases, with 14 bases of the junction left unmatched. This CDR3 is 15 amino acids long. The CDR3 is CASGEGWGLLNEQFF. Here the CDR3 DNA reads TGTGCCAGCGGGGAGGGGTGGGGACTGTTAAATGAGCAGTTCTTC.

This clone turned up a few times. CDR3 nucleotides: TGTGCCAGCAGTGACGAAGAGACAGGTTGGACTGAAGCTTTCTTT. This gives the protein CASSDEETGWTEAFF. This chain uses TRBV25-1 with TRBJ1-1, with a tentative D call TRBD1 (6 bases). V dropped 3 bases and J dropped 5 bases, with 16 bases sitting between them. Germline assignment: CDR1 MGHDK and CDR2 SYGVNS. The CDR3 consists of 15 residues.

The V gene is TRBV4-1, the J gene TRBJ2-1, with D unclear. Deletions cut 4 bases from V and 8 bases from J, with 15 bases between. This CDR3 region has 14 residues. The germline gives CDR1 MGHRA, CDR2 YSYEKL. CDR3 region: CASSRFRSPHEQFF. CDR3 coding DNA: TGCGCCAGCAGCCGGTTTCGAAGCCCCCATGAGCAGTTCTTC.

In DNA form, the CDR3 reads TGTGCCAGCAGCGTAGGCTCTAGCGGGGCTTACGAGCAGTTCTTC. It encodes CASSVGSSGAYEQFF. This chain uses TRBV9 with TRBJ2-1; 9 bases match TRBD2. Germline V CDR1 and CDR2: SGDLS, YYNGEE. The CDR3 sequence is 15 residues long. V lost 0 bases, J lost 10 bases, and 8 bases stayed unmatched.

The CDR3 loop reads CASSQATLNQRGHNEQFF. In DNA, the CDR3 is TGCGCCAGCAGCCAAGCCACCCTAAACCAGCGGGGACACAATGAGCAGTTCTTC. V gene TRBV4-1 combines with J gene TRBJ2-1; the match to TRBD2 covers 7 bases. CDR3 length: 18 residues. V lost 1 base, J lost 5 bases, and 14 bases stayed unmatched. Germline CDR1 MGHRA, CDR2 YSYEKL.

The V and J genes are TRBV16 and TRBJ1-1; no clear D gene. Per the germline V gene, CDR1 is KGHSY and CDR2 is FQNENV. Trimming removed 3 bases at V and 1 base at J, with 15 bases between. The CDR3 has 16 amino acids. The CDR3 spells CASSHPSSVQNTEAFF. The CDR3 bases are TGTGCCAGCAGCCATCCAAGCTCGGTCCAGAACACTGAAGCTTTCTTT.